The present entry profiles one T cell receptor beta chain with its context. Its specific antigen is unknown. Base qualities are not at hand, and no much larger clone is one base apart. The library came from RACE. Sequencing used a NextSeq 500. During library preparation, unique molecular identifiers were attached to individual cDNA molecules so that TCRs could be counted in a quantitative, reproducible way. From each blood RNA sample, both TCR alpha and TCR beta chains were sequenced. From the authors' description of their analysis: A median of roughly 99,000 TCRs per sample was observed, with a range of about 20,000 to 750,000. The Decombinator software suite was used to annotate the V, J and CDR3 of the TCR reads. To make PS versus PT1 abundance plots, every sample was subsampled to the same number of TCRs (28,000). TCRs were defined as expanded if absent before sensitization and observed at least eight times at the 2-week time point. The public sequencing data were trimmed at Q25 with fastp and processed into clonotypes with MiXCR by TCRdb, which kept only in-frame beta chains. One record per CDR3 amino acid sequence lists the most common genes and DNA. The V and J calls and clone size are TCRdb's, not the authors'. The sample contains around 300,000 distinct CDR3 sequences, over 5% of them found a single time. Jointly, the top ten make up about 7.7% of the sample.

There are 15 amino acids in the CDR3, from cysteine to phenylalanine inclusive. Solely the CDR3 DNA is kept, with 45 bases framed from the first base. Trimming costs V 1 base and J 3 bases, and their ends lie 10 bases apart. The germline V gene yields MGHRA for CDR1 and YSYEKL for CDR2. What the time point label conveys for this sample: pre-sensitization, week 0. This specimen's treatment or condition label, per the study, means: therapeutic diphenylcyclopropenone sensitization with weekly scalp DPC. Blood at each patch-test visit was drawn before the patch test was applied. Patients were eligible if aged 18 to 70, diagnosed with alopecia and judged suitable for DPC therapy, and pregnant patients were excluded. Total RNA was extracted from unfractionated whole blood that had been collected in Tempus Blood RNA tubes. The data are from a study of human T cells and chemical hapten exposure (dated by TCRdb to the early 2020s). The study in broad terms: For sensitization, 2% DPC in acetone was applied to a roughly 2 cm by roughly 2 cm area of upper inner arm skin. Weekly therapeutic DPC doses were additionally applied to the scalp of patients throughout the approximately 24-week study period. Patch testing was performed on the upper back with Finn chambers containing 0.01% DPC, and the patch tests were scored after 6 days according to International Contact Dermatitis Research Group standards. The patient cohort, mostly female, included alopecia areata with under or over 50% scalp involvement, alopecia totalis and alopecia universalis. Libraries were pooled for sequencing, and per-sample TCR yields varied mainly because of small differences in library volumes within the pool. This study followed changes in the peripheral blood TCR repertoire in vivo during primary and secondary sensitization of alopecia patients to the hapten diphenylcyclopropenone (DPC). Blood samples were taken from patients before sensitization (week 0) and then at 2, 6 and about 24 weeks after DPC sensitization. Blood for TCR sequencing was provided by twenty-nine alopecia patients at one to four time points (pre-sensitization, 2, 6 and 24 weeks). Study-wide findings and limitations: DPC sensitization did not change the number of TCRs with a frequency above 1 in 1000, and there was no evidence of changes in global repertoire structure. Expanded TCRs formed significantly more large CDR3 similarity clusters than pre-sensitization or healthy control sets, consistent with antigen-driven responses. Because every patient had alopecia, a presumed autoimmune disease, the patients' immune response might differ from that of healthy individuals. Repeated subsampling changed both the strength of the expansion versus patch-test correlation and the threshold at which that correlation became significant. The number of PT1 expanded TCRs positively correlated with patch test score, significant at thresholds 8, 16 and 32 but not 4.

The TCR was taken from a woman younger than 35 with alopecia areata. Some clones in this sample may be carry-over from other donors' samples. Sequences were derived from whole blood, sampled in connection with sensitization to the hapten diphenylcyclopropenone (DPC). Recombination connected TRBV4-1 to TRBJ1-3; the D gene is perhaps TRBD1, from 5 matching bases. Here the CDR3 is given as CASSQGQSIGNTIYF. The nucleotide sequence is given as TGCGCCAGCAGCCAAGGACAGTCGATTGGAAACACCATATATTTT.